What follows are 25 T cell receptor beta chains derived from one specimen sequenced in a study of blood T cell repertoires in COVID-19. Method: immunoSEQ multiplex PCR; TCRdb's copy keeps in-frame clones and lacks some. The repertoire holds about 360,000 clones, 65% to 85% seen once, with 2.5% to 3.5% in the top ten. Sequenced material: peripheral blood. All receptors come from a young man with active or convalescent COVID-19.

V usage is TRBV6-2 or TRBV6-3 and J usage is TRBJ2-7; D perhaps matches TRBD2 (5 bases). Looked up from germline, CDR1 is MNHEY and CDR2 is SVGEGT. V was clipped by 4 bases and J by 6 bases, with 22 bases between them. The CDR3 has 16 amino acids. This chain's CDR3 is CASSSVGIANSLEQYF. The DNA of the CDR3 is TGTGCCAGCAGTTCCGTCGGGATCGCGAATTCTCTCGAGCAGTACTTC.

CDR3 nucleotides: TGTGCCAGCAGTTTGAACAGGGGGGATCAGCCCCAGCATTTT. It translates to CASSLNRGDQPQHF. The V gene is TRBV6-5, the J gene TRBJ1-5; 8 nucleotides match TRBD1. V lost 4 bases, J lost 5 bases, and 4 bases stayed unmatched. The CDR3 length is 14 residues. The germline V gene has CDR1 MNHEY and CDR2 SVGAGI.

The CDR3 region has the DNA TGTGCCAGTAGTCCCCTAGCGGGGGGCGACGAAAAACTGTTTTTT. Translated: CASSPLAGGDEKLFF. This chain joins TRBV19 and TRBJ1-4, with a possible D match to TRBD1 (6 bases). CDR1 LNHDA and CDR2 SQIVND come from the germline V gene (reference sequence). Between the trimmed V and J ends, which lost 5 bases and 8 bases, there was a span of 18 bases. CDR3 length: 15 amino acids.

The V call is TRBV19, the J call TRBJ2-2; D unclear. The CDR3 spans 12 residues. Germline V gives CDR1 LNHDA, CDR2 SQIVND (reference sequence). The V end was cut by 3 bases, the J end by 4 bases, with 3 bases between. CDR3 nucleotide sequence: TGTGCCAGTAGTATCCTCACCGGGGAGCTGTTTTTT. This encodes CASSILTGELFF.

The rearrangement links TRBV28 to TRBJ2-3; TRBD2 matches at 14 bases. The CDR3 sequence is 18 residues long. With V trimmed by 4 bases and J by 3 bases, 9 bases remained unmatched. The germline V gene has CDR1 MDHEN and CDR2 SYDVKM. The CDR3 DNA reads as TGTGCCAGCAGTTCCGTGGGACTAGCGGGAGATGGGACAGATACGCAGTATTTT. This sequence encodes CASSSVGLAGDGTDTQYF.

V usage is TRBV2 and J usage is TRBJ2-7; a possible D gene is TRBD1 (6 bases). V shed 5 bases and J shed 6 bases, with 14 bases lying between them. CDR1 and CDR2 from the germline V gene are SNHLY and FYNNEI. The CDR3 extends over 13 amino acids. This chain's CDR3 is CASSSGTTGEQYF. Written as DNA, the CDR3 is TGTGCCAGCAGTTCCGGGACAACGGGCGAGCAGTACTTC.

The V gene is TRBV28, the J gene TRBJ2-1, with TRBD2 matching over 7 bases. Germline loops: CDR1 MDHEN, CDR2 SYDVKM. This CDR3 contains 12 residues. The CDR3 DNA follows: TGTGTCTGCATGGGGCGGGAGTGGGAGCAGTTCTTC. Amino acids: CVCMGREWEQFF.

The chain employs TRBV27 and TRBJ1-4; D is perhaps TRBD1 (5 bases). V was trimmed by 8 bases and J by 8 bases, leaving 18 bases between them. Germline V gene sequence: CDR1 MNHEY, CDR2 SMNVEV (reference sequence). This CDR3 spans 14 amino acids. The CDR3 sequence: CASRSQALSEKLFF. CDR3 coding DNA: TGTGCCAGCCGCTCACAGGCCCTATCCGAAAAACTGTTTTTT.

The J gene is TRBJ2-3, the V gene TRBV9, with TRBD2 identical over 13 bases. The J segment lost 2 bases and the V segment lost 0 bases, leaving 12 bases of the junction unmatched. The length of the CDR3 is 20 residues. Germline V CDR1 and CDR2: SGDLS, YYNGEE. The CDR3 nucleotides read TGTGCCAGCAGCGTAGCCCCCTCGATTGGGACTAGCGGGACCACAGATACGCAGTATTTT. Translation gives CASSVAPSIGTSGTTDTQYF.

Only one count was recorded for this clone. V gene TRBV29-1 combines with J gene TRBJ1-4; 9 nucleotides agree with TRBD1. The length of the CDR3 is 13 residues. The V segment lost 6 bases and the J segment 8 bases; nucleotides outside the gene matches: 7. Germline assignment: CDR1 SQVTM and CDR2 ANQGSEA. In nucleotides, the CDR3 is TGCAGCGTGTTACAGGGGGCTAGGGAAAAACTGTTTTTT. Its translation is CSVLQGAREKLFF. Supplemented by reference TRBV29-1 and TRBJ1-4, the full variable domain reads SAVISQKPSRDICQRGTSLTIQCQVDSQVTMMFWYRQQPGQSLTLIATANQGSEATYESGFVIDKFPISRPNLTFSTLTVSNMSPEDSSIYLCSVLQGAREKLFFGSGTQLSVL.

This chain links TRBV10-3 with TRBJ2-1; D may be TRBD1 (5 bases). V lost 4 bases and J 9 bases, leaving 16 bases between the germline ends. CDR3 length: 14 residues. Germline assignment: CDR1 ENHRY and CDR2 SYGVKD. The CDR3 here is CAISVEGAWGEQFF. CDR3 DNA: TGTGCCATCAGTGTAGAAGGGGCTTGGGGTGAGCAGTTCTTC.

This sequence joins TRBV18 and TRBJ2-3; 11 bases are shared with TRBD2. The CDR3 covers 17 residues. Germline V gives CDR1 KGHSH, CDR2 LQKENI. V shed 6 bases, J shed 5 bases, and the junction held 13 bases outside the gene matches. CDR3 coding DNA: TGTGCCAGCTCTCGGACTAGCGGGTCGACTTTGGGAGATACGCAGTATTTT. Amino acid sequence: CASSRTSGSTLGDTQYF.

V and J are TRBV19 and TRBJ2-1; 8 nucleotides match TRBD2. Germline V gene data show CDR1 as LNHDA and CDR2 as SQIVND (reference sequence). The CDR3 extends over 13 amino acids. The trim removed 10 bases at V and 9 bases at J, leaving 11 bases unmatched. CDR3 coding DNA: TGTGCCACTACCGTATCCGGGGGGGGTGAGCAGTTCTTC. Translated: CATTVSGGGEQFF.

This chain links TRBV4-3 with TRBJ2-2; perhaps TRBD2 as D (6 bases). The length of the CDR3 is 16 residues. Trimming pared 4 bases from V and 5 bases from J, leaving 17 bases between. Germline values: CDR1 LGHNA, CDR2 YSLEER. The CDR3 DNA follows: TGCGCCAGCAGCCTAAACCGGGACTCCAGAACCGGGGAGCTGTTTTTT. Its protein is CASSLNRDSRTGELFF.

This clone was picked up a small number of times. The rearrangement links TRBV7-2 to TRBJ2-7, with D uncertain. CDR1 is SGHTA, CDR2 FQGNSA, per germline. Trimming took 5 bases from V and 12 from J, leaving 20 bases between them. The CDR3 is made up of 13 amino acids. CDR3 region: CASSPTIAKPGYF. The CDR3 DNA follows: TGTGCCAGCAGCCCCACAATCGCTAAACCAGGGTACTTC.

The J gene is TRBJ2-7, the V gene TRBV6-5; 9 bases agree with TRBD2. CDR1 is MNHEY, CDR2 SVGAGI, per germline. The CDR3 has 14 amino acids. Trimming took 7 bases from V and 7 from J; bases not matched to a gene: 11. The DNA for the CDR3 is TGTGCCAGCACCGAGACTAGCGGTGACATGGAGCAGTACTTC. This encodes CASTETSGDMEQYF.

In its sample, this clone was seen once. The chain joins TRBV2 to TRBJ1-1, with D possibly TRBD1 on 6 matching bases. Germline V gene data show CDR1 as SNHLY and CDR2 as FYNNEI. This CDR3 region has 13 residues. V gave up 4 bases and J gave up 10 bases, with 16 bases separating them. This CDR3 reads CASSVGRGQGAFF. The CDR3 DNA reads TGTGCCAGCAGTGTCGGCAGGGGACAAGGAGCTTTCTTT.

The V and J genes are TRBV19 and TRBJ2-1, with TRBD2 matching over 8 bases. This CDR3 comprises 14 residues. Germline CDR1 is LNHDA and CDR2 is SQIVND (reference sequence). V gave up 4 bases and J gave up 7 bases; unmatched junction bases: 6. The CDR3 reads CASSTGRAGNEQFF. DNA for the CDR3: TGTGCCAGTAGTACCGGGAGGGCCGGGAATGAGCAGTTCTTC.

This chain uses TRBV30 with TRBJ2-5; 8 bases map to TRBD2. The CDR3 runs to 14 residues. The germline V gene encodes CDR1 GTSNPN and CDR2 SVGIG (reference sequence). The V segment lost 4 bases and the J segment 0 bases; nucleotides outside the gene matches: 4. The DNA for the CDR3 is TGTGCCTGGAACCAACTAGCGGACCAAGAGACCCAGTACTTC. Amino acid sequence: CAWNQLADQETQYF.

This clone was counted a single time. V and J are TRBV5-4 and TRBJ2-7; 10 bases match TRBD2. CDR1 is SGHNT and CDR2 is YYREEE in the germline V gene (reference sequence). After removal of 5 bases from V and 5 bases from J, the junction contained 10 bases not matched to a gene. This CDR3 spans 15 amino acids. In nucleotides, the CDR3 is TGTGCCAGCAGTTCGCCAGCGGGAGGGACCCACGAGCAGTACTTC. Residues: CASSSPAGGTHEQYF.

CDR3 sequence: CASTQGRGRGYGYTF. The CDR3 DNA reads TGTGCCAGCACTCAGGGCAGGGGTCGCGGCTATGGCTACACCTTC. The chain has TRBV27 and TRBJ1-2, with TRBD1 as a possible D gene (6 bases). This CDR3 spans 15 amino acids. Between the trimmed V and J ends, which lost 7 bases and 4 bases, there was a span of 19 bases. The germline CDR1 and CDR2 sequences are MNHEY and SMNVEV (reference sequence).

The chain is built from TRBV5-6 and TRBJ1-5; 7 bases align to TRBD1. Germline V gives CDR1 SGHDT, CDR2 YYEEEE. This CDR3 has 14 residues. With V trimmed by 3 bases and J by 1 base, 1 base remained unmatched. CDR3 sequence reads: CASSSTGSNQPQHF. The CDR3 DNA reads TGTGCCAGCAGCTCGACAGGGAGCAATCAGCCCCAGCATTTT.

A word on this clone: Other DNA sequences from this sample encode an identical CDR3 as well. The chain combines TRBV4-3 with TRBJ1-2; possibly TRBD1 for D (5 bases). This CDR3 has 13 residues. V was shortened by 2 bases and J by 3 bases, with 7 bases between the two germline ends. CDR1 is LGHNA, CDR2 YSLEER, per germline. CDR3 coding DNA: TGCGCCAGCAGCCAACAGGGCGACTATGGCTACACCTTC. Its protein product is CASSQQGDYGYTF.

The chain uses TRBV21-1 and TRBJ1-5; the table's D call of TRBD1 was not tested on the DNA. TRBV21-1 is described as a pseudogene. This CDR3 comprises 14 residues. The CDR3 region has the DNA TGTGCCAGCAGCCCAGGTGTACTGAGTCTGGCCCAGCATTTT. Its protein product is CASSPGVLSLAQHF.

The rearrangement links TRBV28 to TRBJ2-7, with unresolved D. Germline CDR1 reads MDHEN; CDR2 reads SYDVKM. Trimming left V 3 bases short and J 6 bases short, with 12 bases between. The CDR3 loop spans 13 amino acids. CDR3: CASSFEARSEQYF. The CDR3 nucleotides are TGTGCCAGCAGTTTCGAAGCCAGGTCCGAGCAGTACTTC.